This T cell receptor (beta chain) was recorded in a study of post-analysis software for immune sequencing data. Study as a whole: Relapsing-remitting, secondary progressive and progressive-relapsing multiple sclerosis were all included among the disease courses.

Unique molecular identifiers were present in the TCR beta cDNA libraries. TCRdb re-called the PCR reads with MiXCR, one entry per CDR3 protein. Among about 570,000 distinct CDR3 sequences listed, roughly 34% were seen once. The sequencing input was blood. The receptor's source is a girl under 18 with multiple sclerosis.

The CDR3 DNA sequence: TGCGCCAGCAGCGATACAGGGGGCTACGAGCAGTACTTC. Its translation: CASSDTGGYEQYF. V gene TRBV5-1 combines with J gene TRBJ2-7, with TRBD1 identical over 8 bases. This CDR3 is 13 amino acids long. Germline-derived CDR1 and CDR2 are SGHRS and YFSETQ. With V trimmed by 4 bases and J by 3 bases, 3 bases remained unmatched.